This T cell receptor beta chain was profiled in a study of cytomegalovirus exposure and HLA in healthy donors. Across the study: Among about 179 million T cells, an earlier analysis found 95 million to 140 million unique TCR beta sequences. Study-wide points: It emerged from a later analysis that several of the most significant clusters appeared to be linked to common viral pathogens. Further analysis, carried out later, found HLA-associated TCR beta chains more clonally expanded than equally common other chains.

Likely unrecorded immune exposures existed in these nominally healthy donors. Concerning this clone itself: Its antigen is still unknown.

The CDR3 contains 14 residues. The ends lost 4 bases at V and 2 bases at J; junction bases unmatched: 5. The germline gives CDR1 SGHNT, CDR2 YENEEA. Primers: 60 Vbeta forward and 13 Jbeta reverse. The protocol was immunoSEQ multiplex PCR, while the TCRdb copy is restricted to in-frame clones and leaves out a portion. The sample comprises 150,000 to 200,000 clones, less than 85% of which are singletons, and around 5% rests with the top ten. The receptor was isolated from a man aged 18 to 29 in good health and CMV-seronegative. The chain recombines TRBV11-3 with TRBJ2-7; TRBD2 aligns across 7 bases. Input material: PBMCs. CDR3 residues: CASSSPGLPYEQYF. The CDR3 bases are TGTGCCAGCAGCTCTCCGGGACTACCCTACGAGCAGTACTTC.